This is a list of T cell receptor beta chains from one sample in a study of blood T cells in healthy people across ages. TCRdb ran MiXCR on the 5' RACE reads and lists one entry per CDR3 protein. The data contain some 800,000 distinct CDR3 sequences, 25% of them seen just once; the ten biggest clones take up around 3.6%. This sample also appeared in a second study, on T cells of mothers and their children.

Material for sequencing was blood. The source of these receptors is a boy aged 5-17 years in good health. CDR3s include the opening cysteine and the closing phenylalanine or tryptophan. D genes are given only for firm matches. Clone sizes are given selectively: once, few, many, or a class where the clone is expanded.

NA,NA,TRBV20-1,TRBJ1-2,CSAFTPGPNYGFTF,TGCAGTGCTTTCACACCGGGACCAAACTATGGCTTCACCTTC
NA,few,TRBV5-1,TRBJ2-4,CASSQGSGTQGHIQYF,TGCGCCAGCAGCCAAGGGAGTGGGACCCAAGGCCACATTCAGTACTTC
NA,few,TRBV18,TRBJ2-1,CASSPLKYNEQFF,TGTGCCAGCTCACCACTAAAATACAATGAGCAGTTCTTC
TRBD1,NA,TRBV5-1,TRBJ1-6,CASSWGQNSPLHF,TGCGCCAGCAGCTGGGGACAGAATTCACCCCTCCACTTT
NA,NA,TRBV4-3,TRBJ2-2,CASSQEGQSNTGELFF,TGCGCCAGCAGCCAAGAAGGACAGTCGAACACCGGGGAGCTGTTTTTT
NA,NA,TRBV20-1,TRBJ1-2,CSLNLGGVYGYTF,TGCAGTCTAAACCTAGGAGGTGTTTATGGCTACACCTTC
NA,NA,TRBV7-9,TRBJ2-7,CASSTTGAGSEQYF,TGTGCCAGCAGCACCACCGGGGCAGGGAGCGAGCAGTACTTC
NA,few,TRBV11-2,TRBJ2-2,CASSLGGGPGELFF,TGTGCCAGCAGCTTAGGTGGTGGGCCCGGGGAGCTGTTTTTT
TRBD1,NA,TRBV7-2,TRBJ2-5,CASSLDGTEGETQYF,TGTGCCAGCAGCTTAGATGGGACAGAGGGGGAGACCCAGTACTTC
NA,NA,TRBV9,TRBJ2-3,CASSVGVSTDTQYF,TGTGCCAGCAGCGTAGGGGTCTCCACAGATACGCAGTATTTT
TRBD2,NA,TRBV28,TRBJ2-7,CASSTLAGGFIYEQYF,TGTGCCAGCAGTACCTTAGCGGGAGGCTTTATCTACGAGCAGTACTTC
TRBD2,few,TRBV20-1,TRBJ2-1,CSARSTSGTHNEQFF,TGCAGTGCTAGGTCTACTAGCGGGACCCACAATGAGCAGTTCTTC
NA,few,TRBV29-1,TRBJ1-2,CSTGEDGYTF,TGCAGCACGGGAGAGGATGGCTACACCTTC
NA,NA,TRBV5-6,TRBJ1-1,CASSLAGDGAFF,TGTGCCAGCAGCTTGGCTGGGGACGGAGCTTTCTTT
NA,few,TRBV2,TRBJ2-2,CASIDGQSTGELFF,TGTGCCAGCATTGATGGACAATCGACCGGGGAGCTGTTTTTT
NA,NA,TRBV3-1,TRBJ1-1,CASSPPTRGVGAFF,TGTGCCAGCAGCCCTCCAACACGGGGGGTTGGAGCTTTCTTT